The next 26 T cell receptor beta chains were all read from a single sample in a study of shared clonotypes between healthy human individuals. The data were produced by immunoSEQ multiplex PCR, yet TCRdb's version contains in-frame clones alone and is incomplete. There are roughly 320,000 clones in the sample; about nine tenths occur only once, and roughly 15% lies in the top ten. The sample taken for sequencing was memory CD8+ T cells sorted from blood. Subset defined: CD45RO+ cells pooled with CCR7-negative TemRA cells. These receptor sequences come from a man between 18 and 29 years old in good health.

The rearrangement joins TRBV5-4 to TRBJ1-2, with D unresolved. This CDR3 comprises 14 residues. Germline V gives CDR1 SGHNT, CDR2 YYREEE (reference sequence). V was shortened by 4 bases and J by 4 bases, with 14 bases between the two germline ends. DNA for the CDR3: TGTGCCAGCAGCCCCCGGGGAGCGGGCTATGGCTACACCTTC. The encoded protein is CASSPRGAGYGYTF.

The gene calls are TRBV27 and TRBJ2-1; a weak D match, TRBD1 (5 bases). Germline CDR1 reads MNHEY; CDR2 reads SMNVEV (reference sequence). Trimming left V 7 bases short and J 2 bases short, with 12 bases between. The CDR3 covers 14 residues. CDR3 residues: CASNVQGPYNEQFF. Written as DNA, the CDR3 is TGTGCCAGCAACGTCCAGGGCCCCTACAATGAGCAGTTCTTC.

The chain couples TRBV5-6 to TRBJ2-7, with TRBD2 identical over 7 bases. CDR1 SGHDT and CDR2 YYEEEE come from the germline V gene. Unmatched junction bases numbered 14, after V lost 1 base and J lost 4 bases. There are 17 residues in the CDR3. The CDR3 here is CASSLSHAAGKLYEQYF. The CDR3 nucleotides are TGTGCCAGCAGCTTGAGCCATGCAGCGGGGAAGCTATACGAGCAGTACTTC.

V gene TRBV12-2 combines with J gene TRBJ2-4; the D call in the table, TRBD2, was not verified against the DNA. TRBV12-2 is shown as a pseudogene. The CDR3 has 20 amino acids. The DNA of the CDR3 is TGTGCAAGTCGCTTAGATAGTCCGGCGGGGTGGGTGCTAGCCAAAAACATTCAGTACTTC. Translating gives CASRLDSPAGWVLAKNIQYF.

The chain has TRBV19 and TRBJ1-2; 7 nucleotides match TRBD1. CDR1 is LNHDA, CDR2 SQIVND, per germline (reference sequence). The CDR3 is 15 residues long. With 3 bases clipped from V and 5 bases from J, the junction kept 9 bases outside the gene matches. As DNA, the CDR3 is TGTGCCAGTAGTATGTGGGGAGACAGGGCATATGGCTACACCTTC. Translated, it gives CASSMWGDRAYGYTF.

The chain carries TRBV7-2 and TRBJ2-7; D remains unclear. Germline CDR1 is SGHTA and CDR2 is FQGNSA. V was shortened by 1 base and J by 0 bases, with 7 bases between the two germline ends. This CDR3 is 14 amino acids long. CDR3 in DNA: TGTGCCAGCAGCTTAGTGGTGAGCTCCTACGAGCAGTACTTC. Its protein is CASSLVVSSYEQYF.

The genes are TRBV27 and TRBJ1-2; 9 nucleotides agree with TRBD1. The V gene end was trimmed by 5 bases and the J gene end by 5 bases; junction bases not matched to a gene: 18. The CDR3 runs 18 residues. Germline V lookup: CDR1 MNHEY, CDR2 SMNVEV (reference sequence). In nucleotides, the CDR3 is TGTGCCAGCAGTACGAGACCGGGACAGGGATGGAGAATATATGGCTACACCTTC. It is translated as CASSTRPGQGWRIYGYTF.

As DNA, the CDR3 is TGCGCCAGCAGCCAAGACTGGGCATACTATGGCTACACCTTC. Residues: CASSQDWAYYGYTF. This chain connects TRBV4-3 to TRBJ1-2; no reliable D call. The CDR3 loop spans 14 amino acids. V lost 0 bases to trimming and J lost 3 bases, with 8 bases between them. Germline loops: CDR1 LGHNA, CDR2 YSLEER.

This clone was seen once. This rearrangement joins TRBV6-6 to TRBJ2-1, with D tentatively TRBD2 (5 bases). The V end lost 0 bases, the J end lost 4 bases, and 10 bases lay between the germline ends. CDR3 length: 15 residues. Germline loops: CDR1 MNHNY, CDR2 SVGAGI (reference sequence). In nucleotides, the CDR3 is TGTGCCAGCAGTTACTCAGGGAGATTTTACAATGAGCAGTTCTTC. This encodes CASSYSGRFYNEQFF.

This clone showed up many times. The chain joins TRBV7-8 to TRBJ2-7; D is perhaps TRBD1 (6 bases). CDR3 length equals 15 residues. Trimming stripped 4 bases from V and 2 bases from J, with 15 bases between. Per germline, CDR1 SGHVS and CDR2 FQNEAQ. This CDR3 reads CASSSYQGPAYEQYF. The CDR3 DNA follows: TGTGCCAGCAGCTCGTATCAGGGGCCGGCCTACGAGCAGTACTTC.

The chain joins TRBV29-1 to TRBJ1-2; no reliable D call. Between the trimmed V and J ends, which lost 2 bases and 0 bases, there was a span of 7 bases. Germline V gene data show CDR1 as SQVTM and CDR2 as ANQGSEA. The CDR3 contains 13 residues. CDR3 residues: CSVEPAANYGYTF. Here the CDR3 DNA reads TGCAGCGTTGAACCGGCAGCTAACTATGGCTACACCTTC.

The V call is TRBV30, the J call TRBJ2-5; TRBD2 aligns across 10 bases. CDR3 length: 23 residues. After removal of 0 bases from V and 5 bases from J, the junction contained 30 bases not matched to a gene. Germline lookup yields CDR1 GTSNPN and CDR2 SVGIG (reference sequence). The CDR3 reads CAWSVLEDGYEPGLAWVVETQYF. In DNA, the CDR3 is TGTGCCTGGAGTGTACTGGAGGATGGGTATGAGCCGGGACTAGCGTGGGTTGTGGAGACCCAGTACTTC.

The gene calls are TRBV6-1 and TRBJ2-7, with D perhaps TRBD1 or TRBD2 (5 bases each). The CDR3 runs to 13 residues. The germline V and J ends were trimmed by 8 bases and 2 bases, with 13 bases remaining between them. CDR1 MNHNS and CDR2 SASEGT come from the germline V gene. The CDR3 coding sequence is TGTGCCAGCTCACTAGGGACCACCTACGAGCAGTACTTC. The encoded protein is CASSLGTTYEQYF.

V and J are TRBV28 and TRBJ1-1, with a weak D call TRBD1 (5 bases). V lost 2 bases and J lost 4, with 8 bases in between. Per the germline V gene, CDR1 is MDHEN and CDR2 is SYDVKM. This CDR3 is 13 amino acids long. CDR3 sequence reads: CASSLGGGTEAFF. CDR3 nucleotide sequence: TGTGCCAGCAGTTTAGGTGGGGGCACTGAAGCTTTCTTT.

The DNA for the CDR3 is TGTGCCAGCAGCGTAGGACAAAGCGCTGGAAACACCATATATTTT. Amino acid sequence: CASSVGQSAGNTIYF. The chain carries TRBV9 and TRBJ1-3; no firm D call. Trimming pared 0 bases from V and 2 bases from J, leaving 9 bases between. Germline V CDR1 and CDR2: SGDLS, YYNGEE. There are 15 residues in the CDR3.

This clone was recorded a few times. In nucleotides, the CDR3 is TGTGCCAGCAGTGAGGACAACACCGGGGAGCTGTTTTTT. Its translation: CASSEDNTGELFF. V gene TRBV6-4 combines with J gene TRBJ2-2; D is unresolved. V lost 3 bases, J lost 2 bases, and 4 bases lay in between. CDR3 size: 13 residues. CDR1 and CDR2 (germline): MRHNA, SNTAGT.

In its sample, this clone was seen once. This chain connects TRBV11-2 to TRBJ2-5, with D possibly being TRBD1 (6 bases). Trimming left V 5 bases short and J 4 bases short, with 14 bases between. This CDR3 comprises 14 residues. The germline CDR1 and CDR2 sequences are SGHAT and FQNNGV. CDR3: CASSPGAWGETQYF. CDR3 sequence (DNA): TGTGCCAGCAGCCCAGGGGCCTGGGGAGAGACCCAGTACTTC.

The V and J genes are TRBV11-2 and TRBJ1-2; a possible D gene is TRBD1 (6 bases). The CDR3 covers 14 residues. CDR1 SGHAT and CDR2 FQNNGV come from the germline V gene. The V end lost 1 base, the J end lost 2 bases, and 8 bases lay between the germline ends. CDR3 residues: CASSLVGTNYGYTF. CDR3 DNA sequence: TGTGCCAGCAGCTTAGTAGGGACAAACTATGGCTACACCTTC.

The genes are TRBV7-9 and TRBJ2-7; a possible D gene is TRBD1 (5 bases). V lost 5 bases and J 4 bases, leaving 21 bases between the germline ends. Germline V gives CDR1 SEHNR, CDR2 FQNEAQ (reference sequence). The CDR3 runs 16 residues. CDR3 in DNA: TGTGCCAGCAGCCGTAGAAGAGGCAGGGATCGTTACGAGCAGTACTTC. Translated: CASSRRRGRDRYEQYF.

The gene calls are TRBV10-2 and TRBJ1-2; unclear D gene. Germline V gene data show CDR1 as WSHSY and CDR2 as SAAADI. This CDR3 contains 13 residues. V lost 7 bases, J lost 4 bases, and 13 bases lay in between. Here the CDR3 DNA reads TGCGCCAGCACTTCACAGTCGTCCTATGGCTACACCTTC. It yields the protein CASTSQSSYGYTF.

This clone was observed once. The rearrangement joins TRBV6-5 to TRBJ1-1; 9 bases map to TRBD1. CDR3 length: 14 amino acids. With V trimmed by 6 bases and J by 3 bases, 5 bases remained unmatched. Germline CDR1 MNHEY, CDR2 SVGAGI. Here the CDR3 DNA reads TGTGCCAGCAGCCGGGACAGGGATTACACTGAAGCTTTCTTT. It translates to CASSRDRDYTEAFF.

V is TRBV27 and J is TRBJ1-6, with TRBD1 matching over 7 bases. The V and J ends lost 3 bases and 8 bases, in that order; junction bases with no gene match: 10. The germline gives CDR1 MNHEY, CDR2 SMNVEV (reference sequence). This CDR3 is built from 16 residues. CDR3 amino acids: CASSFLKDRTDSPLHF. Here the CDR3 DNA reads TGTGCCAGCAGTTTCTTGAAGGACAGGACGGATTCACCCCTCCACTTT.

The V and J genes are TRBV9 and TRBJ1-6, with D maybe TRBD1 (5 bases). CDR3 length: 13 amino acids. Per germline, CDR1 SGDLS and CDR2 YYNGEE. V was cut by 3 bases and J by 10 bases, with 11 bases left in between. This CDR3 is CASSGAGPSPLHF. The CDR3 DNA reads as TGTGCCAGCAGCGGGGCGGGGCCGTCACCCCTCCACTTT.

Notes on this clone: Other DNA sequences in the same sample also yield this CDR3. The chain joins TRBV11-2 to TRBJ2-1; D unresolved. Germline values: CDR1 SGHAT, CDR2 FQNNGV. The CDR3 spans 12 residues. V was trimmed by 5 bases and J by 5 bases, leaving 7 bases between them. This chain's CDR3 is CASSQADNEQFF. In DNA, the CDR3 is TGTGCCAGCAGCCAGGCGGACAATGAGCAGTTCTTC.

The chain employs TRBV25-1 and TRBJ1-2; weak D call: TRBD1 (5 bases). The CDR3 consists of 14 residues. The germline V and J ends were trimmed by 3 bases and 3 bases, with 11 bases remaining between them. The germline CDR1 and CDR2 sequences are MGHDK and SYGVNS. CDR3 in amino acids: CASSESRTYYGYTF. The CDR3 DNA reads TGTGCCAGCAGTGAGTCTCGGACATACTATGGCTACACCTTC.

This rearrangement joins TRBV2 to TRBJ2-7; D is possibly TRBD1 or TRBD2 (5 bases each). Germline V gene lookup returns CDR1 SNHLY and CDR2 FYNNEI. Trimming pared 7 bases from V and 2 bases from J, leaving 9 bases between. This CDR3 is 12 amino acids long. In DNA form, the CDR3 reads TGTGCCAGCACGGGACGTACCTACGAGCAGTACTTC. It is translated as CASTGRTYEQYF.